Listed below are T cell receptor beta chains from one sample, sequenced in a study of cytomegalovirus exposure and HLA in healthy donors. Only in-frame clones appear in the TCRdb table, and some are missing; sequencing was by immunoSEQ multiplex PCR. The repertoire holds under 150,000 clones, with just under 80% as singletons. The sequenced material came from PBMCs. These receptors came from a woman in her forties in good health and CMV-seronegative. The conserved cysteine and the conserved F or W are not part of the CDR3 here.

v_gene	j_gene	CDR3aa
TRBV5-1	TRBJ1-1	ASSSNMNTEAF
TRBV7-6	TRBJ2-6	ASSTTGGGGANGLT
TRBV5-1	TRBJ1-2	ASSLEGQGARGYT
TRBV7-3	TRBJ2-7	ASSLDSDWVS
TRBV11-2	TRBJ2-5	ASSFGGVQETQY
TRBV2	TRBJ1-1	ARDRGSTEAF
TRBV7-3	TRBJ2-2	ASSEVGAANTGELF
TRBV7-6	TRBJ2-3	ASSLALRGAGTDTQY
TRBV9	TRBJ1-1	ASSGRQGPLNTEAF
TRBV25-1	TRBJ1-6	ASSDGQGISPLH
TRBV9	TRBJ2-2	ASSVGTENTGELF
TRBV30	TRBJ1-1	ARGGTEAF
TRBV7-9	TRBJ2-1	ASSLAEGQRYNEQF
TRBV28	TRBJ1-1	ASSLHLPNTEAF
TRBV6-5	TRBJ2-7	ASSYSKAGEQY
TRBV4-1	TRBJ2-7	ASSQAGLDSFYEQY
TRBV11-2	TRBJ2-7	ASSRSGYEQY
TRBV27	TRBJ2-3	ASSPGTDTQY
TRBV7-8	TRBJ2-2	ASSLERTGVAGELF
TRBV6-1	TRBJ2-1	ASSEDRAYYNEQF
TRBV28	TRBJ1-4	ASSIQTTNEKLF